The T cell receptor (beta chain) under discussion was sequenced for a study of blood T cells in healthy people across ages. Study as a whole: With template switching, about one barcoded beta molecule was captured per two T cells.

Overall study results and limits: The study could not conclusively compare naive and antigen-experienced cells, given its unsorted PBMCs. Whereas aged donors had fewer naive CD4+ cells, long-lived donors had more of them and higher diversity.

Trimming cost V 2 bases and J 8 bases; bases outside gene matches: 14. The length of the CDR3 is 16 residues. The germline CDR1 and CDR2 sequences are SEHNR and FQNEAQ (reference sequence). This clonotype has only a few counts. Its antigen remains unidentified. Primers used in a second PCR of roughly 6 to 11 cycles were a sample-barcoded 5' primer and a J-beta primer mix. Each single sample gave us at least 2.5 million CDR3-containing paired-end reads. TCRdb re-called the 5' RACE reads with MiXCR, one entry per CDR3 protein. This sample has 800,000 to 950,000 distinct CDR3 sequences; around 46% occur once, and the top ten carry under 15%.

This chain connects TRBV7-9 to TRBJ1-2; the match to TRBD1 covers 7 bases. Sequenced input: blood. The origin of this receptor is a man aged 30 to 45 in good health. CDR3 region: CASSLSLGQALDGYTF. In DNA form, the CDR3 reads TGTGCCAGCAGCTTATCTCTTGGACAGGCTTTAGACGGCTACACCTTC. The whole variable domain, remainder taken from reference TRBV7-9 and TRBJ1-2, is DTGVSQNPRHKITKRGQNVTFRCDPISEHNRLYWYRQTLGQGPEFLTYFQNEAQLEKSRLLSDRFSAERPKGSFSTLEIQRTEQGDSAMYLCASSLSLGQALDGYTFGSGTRLTVV.